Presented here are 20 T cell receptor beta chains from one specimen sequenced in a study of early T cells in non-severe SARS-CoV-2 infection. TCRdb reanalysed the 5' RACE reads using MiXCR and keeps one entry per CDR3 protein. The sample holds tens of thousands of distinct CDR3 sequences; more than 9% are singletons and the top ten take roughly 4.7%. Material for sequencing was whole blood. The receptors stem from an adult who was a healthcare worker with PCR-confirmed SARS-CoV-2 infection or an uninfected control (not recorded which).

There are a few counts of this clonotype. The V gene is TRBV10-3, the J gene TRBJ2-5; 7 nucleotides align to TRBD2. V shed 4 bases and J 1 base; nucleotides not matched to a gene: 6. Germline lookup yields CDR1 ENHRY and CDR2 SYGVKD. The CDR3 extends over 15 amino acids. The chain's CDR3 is CAISGAGDLQETQYF. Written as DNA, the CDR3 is TGTGCCATCAGTGGGGCGGGGGATCTCCAAGAGACCCAGTACTTC.

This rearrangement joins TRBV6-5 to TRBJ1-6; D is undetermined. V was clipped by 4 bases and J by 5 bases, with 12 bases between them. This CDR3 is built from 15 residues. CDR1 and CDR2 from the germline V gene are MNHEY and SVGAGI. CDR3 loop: CASSSSWVHNSPLHF. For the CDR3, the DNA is TGTGCCAGCAGTTCGAGTTGGGTACATAATTCACCCCTCCACTTT.

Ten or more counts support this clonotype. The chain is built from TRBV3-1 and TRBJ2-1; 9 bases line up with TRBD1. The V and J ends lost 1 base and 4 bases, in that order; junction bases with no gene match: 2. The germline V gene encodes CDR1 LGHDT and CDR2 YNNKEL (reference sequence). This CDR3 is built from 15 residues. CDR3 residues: CASSQGTGEYNEQFF. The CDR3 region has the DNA TGTGCCAGCAGCCAAGGGACAGGGGAATACAATGAGCAGTTCTTC.

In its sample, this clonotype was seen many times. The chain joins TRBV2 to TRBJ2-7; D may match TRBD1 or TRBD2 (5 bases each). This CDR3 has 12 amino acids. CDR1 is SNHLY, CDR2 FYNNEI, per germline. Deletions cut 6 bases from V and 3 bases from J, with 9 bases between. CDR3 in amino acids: CASRGVSYEQYF. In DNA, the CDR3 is TGTGCCAGCAGGGGGGTTAGCTACGAGCAGTACTTC.

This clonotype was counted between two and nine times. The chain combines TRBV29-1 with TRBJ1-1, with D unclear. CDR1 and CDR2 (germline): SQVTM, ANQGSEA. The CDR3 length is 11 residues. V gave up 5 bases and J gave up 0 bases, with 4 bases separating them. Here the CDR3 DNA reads TGCAGCGTTAGTGTGAACACTGAAGCTTTCTTT. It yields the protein CSVSVNTEAFF.

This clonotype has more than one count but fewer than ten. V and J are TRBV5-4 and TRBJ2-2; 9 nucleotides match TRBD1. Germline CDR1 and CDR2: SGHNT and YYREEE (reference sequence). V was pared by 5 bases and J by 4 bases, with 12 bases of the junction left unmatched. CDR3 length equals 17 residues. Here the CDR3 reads CASRLLEGQGVTGELFF. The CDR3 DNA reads TGTGCCAGCAGGCTCCTAGAGGGACAGGGAGTCACCGGGGAGCTGTTTTTT.

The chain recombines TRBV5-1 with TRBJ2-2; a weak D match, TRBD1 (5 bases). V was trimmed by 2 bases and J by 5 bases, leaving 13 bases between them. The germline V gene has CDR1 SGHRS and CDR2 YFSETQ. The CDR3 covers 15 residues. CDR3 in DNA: TGCGCCAGCAGCTTATCGTGGGGCTGGACCGGGGAGCTGTTTTTT. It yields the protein CASSLSWGWTGELFF.

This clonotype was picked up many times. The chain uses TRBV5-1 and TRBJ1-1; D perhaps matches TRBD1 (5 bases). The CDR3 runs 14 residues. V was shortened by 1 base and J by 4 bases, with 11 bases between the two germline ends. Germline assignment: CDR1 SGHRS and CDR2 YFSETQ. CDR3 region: CASSLMQGATEAFF. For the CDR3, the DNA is TGCGCCAGCAGCTTGATGCAGGGCGCCACTGAAGCTTTCTTT. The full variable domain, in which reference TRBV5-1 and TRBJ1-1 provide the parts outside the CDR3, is KAGVTQTPRYLIKTRGQQVTLSCSPISGHRSVSWYQQTPGQGLQFLFEYFSETQRNKGNFPGRFSGRQFSNSRSEMNVSTLELGDSALYLCASSLMQGATEAFFGQGTRLTVV.

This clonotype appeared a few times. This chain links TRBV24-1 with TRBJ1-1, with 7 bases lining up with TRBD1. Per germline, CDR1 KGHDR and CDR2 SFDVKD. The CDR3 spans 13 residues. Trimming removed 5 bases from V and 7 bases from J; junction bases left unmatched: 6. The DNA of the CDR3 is TGTGCCACCAGTGGTAATGACAGGGTTGAAGCTTTCTTT. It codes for CATSGNDRVEAFF.

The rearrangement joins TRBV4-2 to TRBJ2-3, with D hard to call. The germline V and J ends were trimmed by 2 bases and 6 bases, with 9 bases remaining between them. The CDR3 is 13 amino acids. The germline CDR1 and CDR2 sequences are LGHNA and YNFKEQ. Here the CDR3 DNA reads TGTGCCAGCAGCCAACAAAAAAGGGATACGCAGTATTTT. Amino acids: CASSQQKRDTQYF.

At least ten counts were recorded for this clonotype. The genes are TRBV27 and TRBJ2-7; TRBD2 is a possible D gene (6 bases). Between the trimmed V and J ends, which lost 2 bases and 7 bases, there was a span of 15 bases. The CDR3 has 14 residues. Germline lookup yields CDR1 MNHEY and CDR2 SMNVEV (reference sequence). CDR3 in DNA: TGTGCCAGCAGTTTAGATTGGGCTCGGGAGGAGCAGTACTTC. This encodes CASSLDWAREEQYF.

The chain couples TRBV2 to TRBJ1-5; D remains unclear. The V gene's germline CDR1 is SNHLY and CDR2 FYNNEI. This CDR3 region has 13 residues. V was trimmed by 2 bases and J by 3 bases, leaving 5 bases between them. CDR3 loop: CASSEIHNQPQHF. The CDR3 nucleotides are TGTGCCAGCAGTGAAATCCACAATCAGCCCCAGCATTTT. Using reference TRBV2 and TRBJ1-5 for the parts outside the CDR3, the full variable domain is EPEVTQTPSHQVTQMGQEVILRCVPISNHLYFYWYRQILGQKVEFLVSFYNNEISEKSEIFDDQFSVERPDGSNFTLKIRSTKLEDSAMYFCASSEIHNQPQHFGDGTRLSIL.

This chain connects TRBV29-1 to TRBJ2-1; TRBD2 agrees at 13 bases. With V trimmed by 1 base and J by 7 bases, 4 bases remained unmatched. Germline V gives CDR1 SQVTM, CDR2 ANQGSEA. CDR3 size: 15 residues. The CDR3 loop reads CSVEGTSGRDNEQFF. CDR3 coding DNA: TGCAGCGTTGAAGGGACTAGCGGGAGAGATAATGAGCAGTTCTTC.

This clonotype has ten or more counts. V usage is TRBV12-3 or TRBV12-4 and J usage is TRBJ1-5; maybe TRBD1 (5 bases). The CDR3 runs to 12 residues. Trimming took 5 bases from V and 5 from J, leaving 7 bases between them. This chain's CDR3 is CASSRGHQPQHF. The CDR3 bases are TGTGCCAGCAGTAGGGGTCATCAGCCCCAGCATTTT.

Here the CDR3 reads CASSLDGIQPQHF. As DNA, the CDR3 is TGTGCCAGCAGCTTAGACGGCATCCAGCCCCAGCATTTT. The chain recombines TRBV7-9 with TRBJ1-5; no definite D call. V lost 1 base and J lost 7, with 8 bases in between. The CDR3 loop spans 13 amino acids. CDR1 and CDR2 (germline): SEHNR, FQNEAQ (reference sequence).

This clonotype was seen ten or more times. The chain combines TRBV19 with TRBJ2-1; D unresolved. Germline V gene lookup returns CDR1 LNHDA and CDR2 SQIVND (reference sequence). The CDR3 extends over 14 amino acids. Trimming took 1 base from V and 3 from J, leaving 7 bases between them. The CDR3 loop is CASSIGTLYNEQFF. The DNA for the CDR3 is TGTGCCAGTAGTATAGGGACCCTCTACAATGAGCAGTTCTTC.

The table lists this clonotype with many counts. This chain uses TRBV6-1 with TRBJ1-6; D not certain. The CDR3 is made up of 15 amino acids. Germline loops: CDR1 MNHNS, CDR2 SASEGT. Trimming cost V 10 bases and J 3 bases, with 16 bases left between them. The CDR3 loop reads CATSLDGFYNSPLHF. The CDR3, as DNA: TGTGCCACTTCCTTGGACGGGTTCTATAATTCACCCCTCCACTTT.

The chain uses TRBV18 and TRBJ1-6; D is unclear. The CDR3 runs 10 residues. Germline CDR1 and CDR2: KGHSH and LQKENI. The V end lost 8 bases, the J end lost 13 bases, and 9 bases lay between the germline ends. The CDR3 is CASPRGPLHF. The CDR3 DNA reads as TGTGCCAGCCCGAGAGGTCCCCTCCACTTT.

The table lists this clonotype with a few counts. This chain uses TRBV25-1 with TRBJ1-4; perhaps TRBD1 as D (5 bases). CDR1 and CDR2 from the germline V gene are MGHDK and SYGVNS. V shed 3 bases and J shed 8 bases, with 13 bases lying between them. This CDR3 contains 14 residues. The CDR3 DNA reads TGTGCCAGCAGTGACCCGACAGCGGGGGAAAAACTGTTTTTT. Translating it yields CASSDPTAGEKLFF.

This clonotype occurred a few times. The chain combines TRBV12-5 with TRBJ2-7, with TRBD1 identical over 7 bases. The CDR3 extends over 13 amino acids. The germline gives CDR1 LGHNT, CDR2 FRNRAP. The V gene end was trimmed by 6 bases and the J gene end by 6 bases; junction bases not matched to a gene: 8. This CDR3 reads CASGRDRDPEQYF. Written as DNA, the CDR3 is TGTGCTAGTGGCCGCGACAGGGACCCCGAGCAGTACTTC.